This T cell receptor (beta chain) is from a study of cytomegalovirus exposure and HLA in healthy donors. For this clone: Its target is not known.

TCRdb's copy holds only in-frame clones and misses some; the assay was immunoSEQ multiplex PCR. The profile shows hundreds of thousands of clones, roughly nine tenths of them singletons. The donors were part of the validation cohort of 95 to 150 subjects. That cohort was separate from the first cohort, which comprised roughly 670 subjects. General study results and limits: Reported performance of the classifier showed diagnosis of cytomegalovirus status with high specificity and sensitivity. Investigators reported approximately 150 TCR beta chains as tied to cytomegalovirus.

V lost 3 bases and J 6 bases, leaving 11 bases between the germline ends. The CDR3 contains 13 residues. The V gene's germline CDR1 is SGHVS and CDR2 FNYEAQ. This TCR derives from a man aged 18 to 29 in good health and CMV-seropositive. The chain is built from TRBV7-6 and TRBJ1-2; D uncertain. Input material: PBMCs. The CDR3 sequence: CASSFNGQDGYTF. CDR3 nucleotide sequence: TGTGCCAGCAGCTTTAACGGGCAGGATGGCTACACCTTC.